This T cell receptor beta chain comes out of a study of blood T cell repertoires in COVID-19. Study-wide background: Italy, Spain and the United States were the sources of the convalescent and acute COVID-19 samples. T cells, B-cell-depleted T cells, or PBMCs provided the cDNA or gDNA that served as material.

Libraries were prepared by immunoSEQ multiplex PCR; TCRdb keeps only in-frame clonotypes and omits some of them. The table includes around 250,000 clones, roughly 90% detected once. Germline CDR1 reads MNHEY; CDR2 reads SVGAGI. The CDR3 is made up of 14 amino acids. Trimming removed 0 bases from V and 5 bases from J, with 8 bases in between. The J gene is TRBJ1-5, the V gene TRBV6-5; D is unresolved. This receptor was taken from a man under 40 who had recovered from COVID-19. Material for sequencing was peripheral blood. The CDR3 protein is CASSYSLTDQPQHF. In DNA, the CDR3 is TGTGCCAGCAGTTACTCCTTAACAGATCAGCCCCAGCATTTT.